This T cell receptor (beta chain) stems from a study of multiple sclerosis patients with progressive multifocal leukoencephalopathy. Noted time point: before natalizumab initiation. All PML patients were female, and all patients had earlier interferon beta. This was a survey-level run. Each PCR contained spiked synthetic TR CDR3 controls spanning every V-J pairing. Assay: immunoSEQ multiplex PCR; the TCRdb copy retains only in-frame clones and omits some. The repertoire includes around 28,000 clones, 88% of them detected once, and over 0.95% sits in the top ten. V lost 1 base to trimming and J lost 5 bases, with 11 bases between them. Germline assignment: CDR1 SEHNR and CDR2 FQNEAQ (reference sequence). The CDR3 has 14 amino acids.

The J gene is TRBJ2-5, the V gene TRBV7-9; the D is unclear. The sequenced material came from PBMCs. The sequence was collected from a human donor with multiple sclerosis. The CDR3 spells CASSLVVATETQYF. DNA of the CDR3: TGTGCCAGCAGCTTAGTGGTTGCGACTGAGACCCAGTACTTC.